Below, 12 T cell receptor beta chains from the same sample are listed, as sequenced in a study of cytomegalovirus exposure and HLA in healthy donors. The PCR contained 60 Vbeta and 13 Jbeta primers. Clones were sequenced by immunoSEQ multiplex PCR, and TCRdb holds only the in-frame ones, with some missing. The table lists roughly 100,000 clones, 70% to 80% of them singletons. Input material: PBMCs. These receptors were taken from a male donor in good health and CMV-seropositive.

The chain recombines TRBV19 with TRBJ1-5; tentatively, D is TRBD1 (5 bases). Trimming left V 7 bases short and J 5 bases short, with 15 bases between. There are 14 residues in the CDR3. Germline V lookup: CDR1 LNHDA, CDR2 SQIVND (reference sequence). The CDR3 loop is CASTRRGNYQPQHF. Here the CDR3 DNA reads TGTGCCAGTACCCGACGGGGGAACTATCAGCCCCAGCATTTT.

This clone was found a few times. This chain joins TRBV19 and TRBJ1-1; the match to TRBD1 covers 8 bases. The CDR3 is 18 residues long. The germline V gene has CDR1 LNHDA and CDR2 SQIVND (reference sequence). V gave up 4 bases and J gave up 0 bases; unmatched junction bases: 13. CDR3 loop: CASSNPGRAGGMNTEAFF. In DNA, the CDR3 is TGTGCCAGTAGTAACCCAGGAAGGGCAGGGGGCATGAACACTGAAGCTTTCTTT. Combining the CDR3 with reference TRBV19 and TRBJ1-1 gives the whole variable domain DGGITQSPKYLFRKEGQNVTLSCEQNLNHDAMYWYRQDPGQGLRLIYYSQIVNDFQKGDIAEGYSVSREKKESFPLTVTSAQKNPTAFYLCASSNPGRAGGMNTEAFFGQGTRLTVV.

The rearrangement joins TRBV11-3 to TRBJ2-7, with D perhaps matching TRBD2 (5 bases). Trimming took 5 bases from V and 3 from J, leaving 14 bases between them. Germline V gene data show CDR1 as SGHNT and CDR2 as YENEEA. This CDR3 region has 14 residues. The CDR3 region is CASSPERGNYEQYF. The CDR3 DNA sequence: TGTGCCAGCAGCCCGGAACGAGGGAACTACGAGCAGTACTTC.

V is TRBV5-4 and J is TRBJ2-3; 10 bases line up with TRBD2. The V gene end was trimmed by 4 bases and the J gene end by 7 bases; junction bases not matched to a gene: 15. The CDR3 is 17 amino acids. Germline CDR1 SGHNT, CDR2 YYREEE (reference sequence). The DNA for the CDR3 is TGTGCCAGCAGCCCCTCGGCAGCGGGAGGGGGGGGGAATACGCAGTATTTT. Amino acid sequence: CASSPSAAGGGGNTQYF.

In its sample, this clone was seen a few times. The chain joins TRBV11-3 to TRBJ2-1; TRBD2 matches 10 bases. Looked up from germline, CDR1 is SGHNT and CDR2 is YENEEA. This CDR3 spans 15 amino acids. Trimming removed 5 bases from V and 6 bases from J; junction bases left unmatched: 7. The DNA of the CDR3 is TGTGCCAGCAGCCTCGGGACTAGCGCATTCAATGAGCAGTTCTTC. Translated, it gives CASSLGTSAFNEQFF.

The genes are TRBV6-7 and TRBJ2-1, with 7 bases matching TRBD2. TRBV6-7 is given ORF status, its function remaining uncertain. Trimming took 5 bases from V and 0 from J; bases not matched to a gene: 10. The CDR3 runs 17 residues. In DNA form, the CDR3 reads TGTGCCAGCAGTCCACAGGTAGCGGGCAGCTCCTACAATGAGCAGTTCTTC. Translating gives CASSPQVAGSSYNEQFF.

V gene TRBV5-1 combines with J gene TRBJ2-3; D might be TRBD1 (5 bases). CDR1 is SGHRS and CDR2 is YFSETQ in the germline V gene. V lost 4 bases and J 6 bases, leaving 12 bases between the germline ends. There are 13 residues in the CDR3. The CDR3 sequence is CASSGVRADTQYF. CDR3 nucleotides: TGCGCCAGCAGCGGGGTCAGGGCGGATACGCAGTATTTT.

The table lists this clone with a few counts. The V and J genes are TRBV6-5 and TRBJ2-3; tentative D call: TRBD2 (5 bases). The V and J ends lost 2 bases and 9 bases respectively, with 15 bases between them. Germline CDR1 is MNHEY and CDR2 is SVGAGI. The CDR3 consists of 14 residues. The CDR3 DNA sequence: TGTGCCAGCAGTTACGATCGAGCGGCCCGAACGCAGTATTTT. Translated, it gives CASSYDRAARTQYF.

This clone was recorded only once. This rearrangement joins TRBV5-4 to TRBJ1-1; 7 bases are a match to TRBD1. J lost 5 bases, V lost 4 bases, and 11 bases had no gene match. The length of the CDR3 is 15 residues. The germline V gene encodes CDR1 SGHNT and CDR2 YYREEE (reference sequence). CDR3 nucleotide sequence: TGTGCCAGCAGCCCCCCGCAGGGGGGAGGTACTGAAGCTTTCTTT. Translation: CASSPPQGGGTEAFF. Combining the CDR3 with reference TRBV5-4 and TRBJ1-1 gives the whole variable domain ETGVTQSPTHLIKTRGQQVTLRCSSQSGHNTVSWYQQALGQGPQFIFQYYREEENGRGNFPPRFSGLQFPNYSSELNVNALELDDSALYLCASSPPQGGGTEAFFGQGTRLTVV.

The rearrangement uses TRBV19 and TRBJ2-7, with 8 bases identical to TRBD2. With 3 bases clipped from V and 6 bases from J, the junction kept 7 bases outside the gene matches. The CDR3 loop spans 14 amino acids. The germline CDR1 and CDR2 sequences are LNHDA and SQIVND (reference sequence). The CDR3 DNA reads TGTGCCAGTAGTATCCCTGGACTAGCTCCCGAGCAGTACTTC. This sequence encodes CASSIPGLAPEQYF.

This clone showed up just a few times. The chain's CDR3 is CASSPTTWTGTRGGYTF. The DNA for the CDR3 is TGTGCCAGCAGCCCAACTACCTGGACAGGGACGCGTGGAGGCTACACCTTC. V and J are TRBV14 and TRBJ1-2; TRBD1 matches at 8 bases. Germline values: CDR1 SGHDN, CDR2 FVKESK. V was clipped by 4 bases and J by 8 bases; unmatched bases: 18. CDR3 length: 17 amino acids. The complete variable domain, with remaining parts taken from reference TRBV14 and TRBJ1-2, reads EAGVTQFPSHSVIEKGQTVTLRCDPISGHDNLYWYRRVMGKEIKFLLHFVKESKQDESGMPNNRFLAERTGGTYSTLKVQPAELEDSGVYFCASSPTTWTGTRGGYTFGSGTRLTVV.

The V and J genes are TRBV7-8 and TRBJ2-3, with 7 bases lining up with TRBD1. The CDR3 has 19 amino acids. After removal of 1 base from V and 3 bases from J, the junction contained 16 bases not matched to a gene. The germline CDR1 and CDR2 sequences are SGHVS and FQNEAQ. For the CDR3, the DNA is TGTGCCAGCAGCTTAGTCTGGTCTACAGGGGAAGTGAGGACAGATACGCAGTATTTT. Translated: CASSLVWSTGEVRTDTQYF. The complete variable domain, with remaining parts taken from reference TRBV7-8 and TRBJ2-3, reads GAGVSQSPRYKVAKRGQDVALRCDPISGHVSLFWYQQALGQGPEFLTYFQNEAQLDKSGLPSDRFFAERPEGSVSTLKIQRTQQEDSAVYLCASSLVWSTGEVRTDTQYFGPGTRLTVL.